The 24 T cell receptor beta chains reported below all come from one sample, sequenced in a study of human T cells and chemical hapten exposure. Described time point: patch test 3, about 24 weeks after DPC sensitization. As to treatment: therapeutic diphenylcyclopropenone sensitization with weekly scalp DPC. In TCRdb, the RACE reads were re-called with MiXCR into one record per CDR3 protein. This repertoire shows some 110,000 distinct CDR3 sequences, 10% to 12% found once; its top ten account for approximately 2.5%. Sequencing was performed on whole blood, taken in connection with sensitization to the hapten diphenylcyclopropenone (DPC). The source is a woman in her forties or fifties with alopecia areata. Some clones in this sample may be carry-over from other donors' samples.

The V and J genes are TRBV12-3 or TRBV12-4 and TRBJ2-1; 7 bases line up with TRBD2. J lost 5 bases, V lost 8 bases, and 15 bases had no gene match. CDR3 length: 16 amino acids. The CDR3 region is CASAFPGGSGDNEQFF. CDR3 DNA sequence: TGTGCCAGCGCCTTTCCTGGAGGGAGCGGGGACAATGAGCAGTTCTTC.

This clonotype has only a few counts. V usage is TRBV3-1 and J usage is TRBJ1-5, with D perhaps TRBD1 (6 bases). Germline V CDR1 and CDR2: LGHDT, YNNKEL (reference sequence). The germline V and J ends were trimmed by 0 bases and 5 bases, with 11 bases remaining between them. This CDR3 has 15 residues. The CDR3 reads CASSQDVDSHQPQHF. For the CDR3, the DNA is TGTGCCAGCAGCCAAGATGTGGACAGTCATCAGCCCCAGCATTTT.

This clonotype was picked up a small number of times. The chain employs TRBV9 and TRBJ1-6; D remains ambiguous. From germline, CDR1 is SGDLS and CDR2 YYNGEE. V lost 0 bases and J lost 2, with 12 bases in between. The CDR3 extends over 17 amino acids. CDR3: CASSVGAVRTYNSPLHF. DNA for the CDR3: TGTGCCAGCAGCGTAGGTGCGGTTCGGACCTATAATTCACCCCTCCACTTT.

The chain links TRBV27 to TRBJ1-2; no clear D gene. V was trimmed by 2 bases and J by 6 bases, leaving 16 bases between them. This CDR3 is 15 amino acids long. Germline assignment: CDR1 MNHEY and CDR2 SMNVEV (reference sequence). The CDR3 reads CASSLEGGVRDGYTF. CDR3 coding DNA: TGTGCCAGCAGTTTAGAAGGCGGGGTAAGGGATGGCTACACCTTC.

The genes are TRBV29-1 and TRBJ1-2, with a weak D call TRBD1 (5 bases). Germline V gives CDR1 SQVTM, CDR2 ANQGSEA. CDR3 length: 15 amino acids. Trimming took 2 bases from V and 8 from J, leaving 21 bases between them. The CDR3 loop reads CSVESIETGQWGYTF. CDR3 sequence (DNA): TGCAGCGTTGAAAGTATCGAAACAGGTCAATGGGGCTACACCTTC. Based on the CDR3 plus reference TRBV29-1 and TRBJ1-2, the full variable domain is SAVISQKPSRDICQRGTSLTIQCQVDSQVTMMFWYRQQPGQSLTLIATANQGSEATYESGFVIDKFPISRPNLTFSTLTVSNMSPEDSSIYLCSVESIETGQWGYTFGSGTRLTVV.

This clonotype was observed a handful of times. The genes are TRBV5-5 and TRBJ2-3; TRBD2 is a possible D gene (7 bases). Germline V gives CDR1 SGHKS, CDR2 YYEKEE (reference sequence). The CDR3 is 16 amino acids. Trimming took off 1 base at V and 6 bases at J, with 18 bases between the two ends. CDR3 nucleotide sequence: TGTGCCAGCAGCTTGTTGGAGGGGGGGCTTGTGGATACGCAGTATTTT. Residues: CASSLLEGGLVDTQYF.

In this sample, this clonotype turned up once. The rearrangement joins TRBV5-1 to TRBJ2-2; D might be TRBD1 or TRBD2, each matching 5 bases. CDR3 size: 15 residues. V was shortened by 1 base and J by 9 bases, with 16 bases between the two germline ends. From germline, CDR1 is SGHRS and CDR2 YFSETQ. The CDR3 DNA is TGCGCCAGCAGCTTGATGCGGACTGGGACCAGGGAGCTGTTTTTT. Its protein product is CASSLMRTGTRELFF.

Ten or more counts support this clonotype. The V gene is TRBV25-1, the J gene TRBJ2-3; D could derive from TRBD1 or TRBD2 (5 bases each). Trimming left V 3 bases short and J 2 bases short, with 12 bases between. The CDR3 loop spans 15 amino acids. Germline V gene lookup returns CDR1 MGHDK and CDR2 SYGVNS. The CDR3 nucleotides read TGTGCCAGCAGTGAGGGGGAGTTTGTCACAGATACGCAGTATTTT. This gives the protein CASSEGEFVTDTQYF.

This clonotype was counted a few times. The genes are TRBV7-9 and TRBJ2-3; D remains ambiguous. Germline V gives CDR1 SEHNR, CDR2 FQNEAQ (reference sequence). The CDR3 is 12 residues long. V gave up 5 bases and J gave up 6 bases, with 9 bases separating them. The DNA for the CDR3 is TGTGCCAGCAGCCGCGGCCGGGATACGCAGTATTTT. This sequence encodes CASSRGRDTQYF.

This clonotype was counted a few times. The gene calls are TRBV12-3 or TRBV12-4 and TRBJ2-3, with 13 bases that match TRBD2. The CDR3 has 17 residues. With V trimmed by 6 bases and J by 2 bases, 8 bases remained unmatched. The CDR3 loop reads CASRVLLAGGVTDTQYF. Here the CDR3 DNA reads TGTGCCAGCAGGGTCCTACTAGCGGGAGGGGTCACAGATACGCAGTATTTT.

At least ten counts were recorded for this clonotype. The chain recombines TRBV3-1 with TRBJ1-2, with D tentatively TRBD1 (5 bases). V was pared by 1 base and J by 8 bases, with 5 bases between. Per the germline V gene, CDR1 is LGHDT and CDR2 is YNNKEL (reference sequence). CDR3 length: 11 amino acids. The CDR3 spells CASSQGGGYTF. CDR3 nucleotide sequence: TGTGCCAGCAGCCAAGGGGGCGGCTACACCTTC.

This clonotype was seen many times. The chain couples TRBV12-3 or TRBV12-4 to TRBJ2-7; TRBD1 might be the D (6 bases). V was clipped by 6 bases and J by 6 bases, with 12 bases between them. This CDR3 region has 12 residues. CDR3 region: CASSYRVIEQYF. In DNA, the CDR3 is TGTGCCAGCAGCTACAGGGTGATCGAGCAGTACTTC.

Many counts were recorded for this clonotype. This rearrangement joins TRBV6-2 or TRBV6-3 to TRBJ2-1; 10 bases match TRBD2. The J segment lost 10 bases and the V segment lost 5 bases, leaving 8 bases of the junction unmatched. The CDR3 has 14 amino acids. CDR1 MNHEY and CDR2 SVGEGT come from the germline V gene. The CDR3 nucleotides are TGTGCCAGCAGTAAGAGCGGGAGGGCCGGGGAGCAGTTCTTC. Its translation is CASSKSGRAGEQFF.

This clonotype was found many times. The chain joins TRBV20-1 to TRBJ2-7; 7 nucleotides align to TRBD2. The V gene end was trimmed by 2 bases and the J gene end by 2 bases; junction bases not matched to a gene: 3. CDR3 length equals 13 residues. From germline, CDR1 is DFQATT and CDR2 SNEGSKA (reference sequence). CDR3 nucleotides: TGCAGTGCTAGAAGTCTAGCGGCCTACGAGCAGTACTTC. Amino acid sequence: CSARSLAAYEQYF.

The sample holds a few counts of this clonotype. The chain uses TRBV29-1 and TRBJ2-7, with D possibly being TRBD2 (6 bases). Germline V lookup: CDR1 SQVTM, CDR2 ANQGSEA. Between the trimmed V and J ends, which lost 6 bases and 7 bases, there was a span of 16 bases. The CDR3 is made up of 12 amino acids. The CDR3 loop is CSVDMGLREQYF. CDR3 coding DNA: TGCAGCGTAGACATGGGACTGAGAGAGCAGTACTTC.

The chain joins TRBV5-1 to TRBJ2-5, with D unresolved. From germline, CDR1 is SGHRS and CDR2 YFSETQ. The CDR3 consists of 13 residues. Trimming left V 4 bases short and J 0 bases short, with 7 bases between. The CDR3 nucleotides are TGCGCCAGCAGCGGCCAGTACCAAGAGACCCAGTACTTC. Translating it yields CASSGQYQETQYF.

This clonotype has a handful of counts. This sequence joins TRBV29-1 and TRBJ2-1; the match to TRBD2 covers 8 bases. The CDR3 extends over 15 amino acids. From germline, CDR1 is SQVTM and CDR2 ANQGSEA. With 2 bases clipped from V and 5 bases from J, the junction kept 8 bases outside the gene matches. The DNA for the CDR3 is TGCAGCGTTGAAACTAGCGGAGGTCTCGACAATGAGCAGTTCTTC. Amino acid sequence: CSVETSGGLDNEQFF.

Comment on this clonotype: The junction departs from germline at one end; a sequencing error may be responsible. The chain combines TRBV2 with TRBJ1-5; TRBD1 aligns across 7 bases. CDR1 is SNHLY and CDR2 is FYNNEI in the germline V gene. CDR3 length: 14 amino acids. CDR3 amino acids: CASSEVGGKQPQHF. In DNA form, the CDR3 reads TGTGCCAGCAGTGAGGTAGGGGGCAAGCAGCCCCAGCATTTT.

The chain uses TRBV9 and TRBJ1-1, with D unresolved. Trimming took off 3 bases at V and 0 bases at J, with 9 bases between the two ends. The CDR3 sequence is 14 residues long. Germline V gene data show CDR1 as SGDLS and CDR2 as YYNGEE. CDR3 nucleotide sequence: TGTGCCAGCAGCGCCCGTCAAATGAACACTGAAGCTTTCTTT. This encodes CASSARQMNTEAFF.

This clonotype was observed a handful of times. J is TRBJ1-1 and V is TRBV2; no firm D call. V lost 3 bases to trimming and J lost 0 bases, with 5 bases between them. The CDR3 length is 13 residues. Germline V gene sequence: CDR1 SNHLY, CDR2 FYNNEI. CDR3 nucleotide sequence: TGTGCCAGCAGTGAGGAGTTGAACACTGAAGCTTTCTTT. Translation gives CASSEELNTEAFF.

The CDR3 sequence: CASTVWTGDSPLHF. CDR3 in DNA: TGTGCCAGCACTGTTTGGACAGGGGATTCTCCTCTGCATTTT. The J gene is TRBJ1-5, the V gene TRBV2; 9 nucleotides align to TRBD1. The CDR3 has 14 residues. V lost 7 bases, J lost 15 bases, and 16 bases stayed unmatched. CDR1 and CDR2 from the germline V gene are SNHLY and FYNNEI.

This rearrangement joins TRBV5-1 to TRBJ2-6; maybe TRBD1 (5 bases). The CDR3 totals 14 residues. Germline lookup yields CDR1 SGHRS and CDR2 YFSETQ. V lost 6 bases to trimming and J lost 2 bases, with 9 bases between them. This CDR3 reads CASTSGPGANVLTF. The CDR3 region has the DNA TGCGCCAGCACTTCAGGGCCTGGGGCCAACGTCCTGACTTTC. Together with reference TRBV5-1 and TRBJ2-6, the CDR3 gives the full variable domain: KAGVTQTPRYLIKTRGQQVTLSCSPISGHRSVSWYQQTPGQGLQFLFEYFSETQRNKGNFPGRFSGRQFSNSRSEMNVSTLELGDSALYLCASTSGPGANVLTFGAGSRLTVL.

This clonotype was seen many times. The rearrangement uses TRBV25-1 and TRBJ2-7, with 8 bases identical to TRBD2. V gave up 6 bases and J gave up 5 bases; unmatched junction bases: 6. Per the germline V gene, CDR1 is MGHDK and CDR2 is SYGVNS. This CDR3 has 13 amino acids. In nucleotides, the CDR3 is TGTGCCAGCAGAGCTAGCGGGTTCGACGAGCAGTACTTC. Translating it yields CASRASGFDEQYF.

This clonotype was detected only a few times. The rearrangement joins TRBV6-2 or TRBV6-3 to TRBJ1-1, with TRBD1 as a possible D gene (5 bases). V was clipped by 8 bases and J by 6 bases, with 13 bases between them. Germline CDR1 is MNHEY and CDR2 is SVGEGT. The CDR3 runs to 12 residues. DNA for the CDR3: TGTGCCAGCTTTTCGGTAGGGGCTGAAGCTTTCTTT. It translates to CASFSVGAEAFF.